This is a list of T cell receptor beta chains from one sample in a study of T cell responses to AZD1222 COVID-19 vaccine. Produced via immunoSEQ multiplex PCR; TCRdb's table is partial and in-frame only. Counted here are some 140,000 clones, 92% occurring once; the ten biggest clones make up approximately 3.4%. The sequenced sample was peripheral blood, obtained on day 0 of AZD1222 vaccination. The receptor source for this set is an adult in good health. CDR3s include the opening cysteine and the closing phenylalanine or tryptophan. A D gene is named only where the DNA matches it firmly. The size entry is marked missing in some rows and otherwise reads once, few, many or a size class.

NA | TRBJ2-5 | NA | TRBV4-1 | TGCGCCAGCAGCCAATTGATGTACCAAGAGACCCAGTACTTC | CASSQLMYQETQYF
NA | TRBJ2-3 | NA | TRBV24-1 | TGTGCCACCAGTGATGGATCCGACATCATAACAGATACGCAGTATTTT | CATSDGSDIITDTQYF
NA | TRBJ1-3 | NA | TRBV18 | TGTGCCAGCTCACCAGACCTAGGGGGGACCACTTCTGGAAACACCATATATTTT | CASSPDLGGTTSGNTIYF
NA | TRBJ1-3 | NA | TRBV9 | TGTGCCAGCAGCGTAGATCTAAACACCATATATTTT | CASSVDLNTIYF
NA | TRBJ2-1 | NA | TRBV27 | TGTGCCAGCAGTTCCGTGCATGAGCAGTTCTTC | CASSSVHEQFF
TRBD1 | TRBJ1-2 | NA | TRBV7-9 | TGTGCCAGCAGCTCAAACCGGGACAGGTGGAACTATGGCTACACCTTC | CASSSNRDRWNYGYTF
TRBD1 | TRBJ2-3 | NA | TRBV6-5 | TGTGCCAGCAGTACCAGACAGGGCGACACAGATACGCAGTATTTT | CASSTRQGDTDTQYF
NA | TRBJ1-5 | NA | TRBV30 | TGTGCCTGGAGGAAACAGGGCTTGGGTCAGCCCCAGCATTTT | CAWRKQGLGQPQHF
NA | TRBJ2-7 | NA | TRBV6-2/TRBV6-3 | TGTGCCAGCAGTTTAGTACTAGCAGGCGAGCAGTACTTC | CASSLVLAGEQYF
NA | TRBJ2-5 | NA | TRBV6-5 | TGTGCCAGCACCCCCAGCAGGGGCGTTATAGAGACCCAGTACTTC | CASTPSRGVIETQYF
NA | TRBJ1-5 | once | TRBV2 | TGTGCCAGCAGAAATACGGGGGGGTTCAATCAGCCCCAGCATTTT | CASRNTGGFNQPQHF